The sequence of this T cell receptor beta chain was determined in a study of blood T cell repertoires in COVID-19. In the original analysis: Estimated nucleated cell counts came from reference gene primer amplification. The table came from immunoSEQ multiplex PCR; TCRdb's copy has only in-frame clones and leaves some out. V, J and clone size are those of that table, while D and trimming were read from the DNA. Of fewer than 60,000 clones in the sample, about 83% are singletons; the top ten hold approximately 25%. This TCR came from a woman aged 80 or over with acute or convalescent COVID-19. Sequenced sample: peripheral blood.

CDR3 loop: CASSSSGRGTDTQYF. For the CDR3, the DNA is TGCGCCAGCAGCTCGAGCGGGAGGGGCACAGATACGCAGTATTTT. The chain has TRBV5-1 and TRBJ2-3; 10 nucleotides line up with TRBD2. The CDR3 length is 15 residues. Germline CDR1 SGHRS, CDR2 YFSETQ. Losses at the gene ends were 3 bases for V and 1 base for J; bases not matched to a gene: 2.